Each of the 27 T cell receptor beta chains below was sequenced from the same sample in a study of blood T cell repertoires in COVID-19. The protocol was immunoSEQ multiplex PCR, while the TCRdb copy is restricted to in-frame clones and leaves out a portion. The table records approximately 50,000 clones, 60% to 80% of them present only once. The sample comprised peripheral blood. These receptors were obtained from a man between 70 and 80 years old with active or convalescent COVID-19.

The CDR3 DNA sequence: TGTGCCAGCGCTCAAGGGGGTAGCGAGCAGTACTTC. Its protein product is CASAQGGSEQYF. The V gene is TRBV19, the J gene TRBJ2-7, with D perhaps matching TRBD1 (6 bases). CDR1 LNHDA and CDR2 SQIVND come from the germline V gene (reference sequence). The length of the CDR3 is 12 residues. Trimming took off 9 bases at V and 6 bases at J, with 15 bases between the two ends.

The V and J genes are TRBV30 and TRBJ1-6; D is undetermined. The CDR3 covers 16 residues. V lost 1 base, J lost 0 bases, and 10 bases lay in between. Germline CDR1 and CDR2: GTSNPN and SVGIG (reference sequence). CDR3 protein: CAWSDKSSSYNSPLHF. The DNA for the CDR3 is TGTGCCTGGAGTGATAAGTCTAGCTCCTATAATTCACCCCTCCACTTT.

The chain employs TRBV29-1 and TRBJ1-2, with TRBD1 as a possible D gene (5 bases). The V gene lost 4 bases and the J gene lost 4 bases, with 13 bases spanning the gap. Germline V gives CDR1 SQVTM, CDR2 ANQGSEA. The CDR3 spans 13 residues. CDR3 protein: CSVAVRAGYGYTF. CDR3 DNA sequence: TGCAGCGTTGCCGTCAGGGCCGGCTATGGCTACACCTTC.

Of note for this clone: In the same sample, other DNA sequences code for this CDR3. This chain connects TRBV18 to TRBJ1-1; 7 bases agree with TRBD1. CDR1 is KGHSH and CDR2 is LQKENI in the germline V gene. The CDR3 length is 14 residues. The junction had 5 bases not matched to a gene; V was cut back by 6 bases and J by 1 base. DNA of the CDR3: TGTGCCAGCTCCCCGGGACAGACGAACACTGAAGCTTTCTTT. Encoded protein: CASSPGQTNTEAFF.

The rearrangement links TRBV11-3 to TRBJ2-5, with 13 bases aligning to TRBD2. After removal of 5 bases from V and 1 base from J, the junction contained 4 bases not matched to a gene. The CDR3 is 16 amino acids. Germline assignment: CDR1 SGHNT and CDR2 YENEEA. The CDR3 region has the DNA TGTGCCAGCAGCAGGGGACTAGCGGGAACCCAAGAGACCCAGTACTTC. This codes for CASSRGLAGTQETQYF.

The sample holds a few counts of this clone. V is TRBV28 and J is TRBJ1-2; TRBD1 might be the D (5 bases). CDR1 is MDHEN and CDR2 is SYDVKM in the germline V gene. This CDR3 region has 15 residues. Trimming removed 3 bases at V and 2 bases at J, with 13 bases between. The DNA for the CDR3 is TGTGCCAGCAGTTTGGGGGGGTACAGGAACTATGGCTACACCTTC. Translation gives CASSLGGYRNYGYTF.

V and J are TRBV15 and TRBJ1-5; no clear D. This CDR3 region has 15 residues. Germline assignment: CDR1 LNHNV and CDR2 YYDKDF (reference sequence). Trimming took off 5 bases at V and 4 bases at J, with 15 bases between the two ends. CDR3: CATSVDTNGNQPQHF. The CDR3 nucleotides are TGTGCCACCAGCGTTGACACAAATGGGAATCAGCCCCAGCATTTT.

This clone was detected a few times. The genes are TRBV28 and TRBJ1-5; no firm D call. CDR3 size: 11 residues. Germline CDR1 is MDHEN and CDR2 is SYDVKM. V lost 7 bases and J 7 bases, leaving 8 bases between the germline ends. The chain's CDR3 is CASTHGQPQHF. CDR3 in DNA: TGTGCCAGCACCCATGGCCAGCCCCAGCATTTT.

V is TRBV28 and J is TRBJ2-7, with unresolved D. Trimming pared 6 bases from V and 1 base from J, leaving 16 bases between. Per germline, CDR1 MDHEN and CDR2 SYDVKM. The CDR3 is made up of 15 amino acids. Here the CDR3 reads CASRPPPPTSYEQYF. In nucleotides, the CDR3 is TGTGCCAGCAGACCCCCCCCGCCGACTTCCTACGAGCAGTACTTC. The whole variable domain, remainder taken from reference TRBV28 and TRBJ2-7, is DVKVTQSSRYLVKRTGEKVFLECVQDMDHENMFWYRQDPGLGLRLIYFSYDVKMKEKGDIPEGYSVSREKKERFSLILESASTNQTSMYLCASRPPPPTSYEQYFGPGTRLTVT.

This sequence joins TRBV5-1 and TRBJ1-1, with 9 bases fitting TRBD1. CDR1 and CDR2 from the germline V gene are SGHRS and YFSETQ. V lost 0 bases, J lost 4 bases, and 10 bases stayed unmatched. This CDR3 is 17 amino acids long. CDR3: CASSLDRGLGLGTEAFF. The DNA for the CDR3 is TGCGCCAGCAGCTTGGACAGGGGGCTAGGTTTGGGCACTGAAGCTTTCTTT.

V and J are TRBV3-1 (or the pseudogene TRBV3-2) and TRBJ1-2; 7 nucleotides align to TRBD1. The CDR3 has 13 residues. The germline gives CDR1 LGHDT, CDR2 YNNKEL (reference sequence). J gave up 5 bases and V 3 bases, and 3 bases lay outside the gene matches. The CDR3 region has the DNA TGTGCCAGCAGCCATACGACAGGGTATGGCTACACCTTC. Translating gives CASSHTTGYGYTF.

This clone was detected many times. The V and J genes are TRBV6-5 and TRBJ1-5; 7 nucleotides align to TRBD1. Germline trimming cut 6 bases from V and 7 bases from J; bases unmatched to any gene: 6. Looked up from germline, CDR1 is MNHEY and CDR2 is SVGAGI. The CDR3 totals 13 residues. Here the CDR3 DNA reads TGTGCCAGCAGCCCAGGGACAGCGCAGCCCCAGCATTTT. This encodes CASSPGTAQPQHF.

With respect to this clone: One end of the junction is discordant with germline, which a read error may explain. The chain links TRBV29-1 to TRBJ1-5; possible D gene TRBD1, 5 bases. The germline gives CDR1 SQVTM, CDR2 ANQGSEA. This CDR3 comprises 14 residues. The CDR3: CSVNQGSGNQPLHF. The CDR3 bases are TGCAGCGTTAACCAGGGAAGTGGTAATCAGCCCCTGCATTTT.

The chain employs TRBV9 and TRBJ2-3; possible D gene TRBD1, 6 bases. Trimming left V 3 bases short and J 1 base short, with 15 bases between. CDR1 is SGDLS and CDR2 is YYNGEE in the germline V gene. The CDR3 is 16 amino acids. The CDR3 DNA is TGTGCCAGCAGCGCCTTGGACAGCCGGGGCACAGATACGCAGTATTTT. Translation gives CASSALDSRGTDTQYF.

The chain links TRBV7-3 to TRBJ2-5; D might be TRBD2 (5 bases). This CDR3 has 13 amino acids. V was clipped by 4 bases and J by 7 bases, with 13 bases between them. The V gene's germline CDR1 is SGHTA and CDR2 FQGTGA. This chain's CDR3 is CASSSDLEGTQYF. The CDR3 DNA sequence: TGTGCCAGCAGCTCAGACCTTGAGGGGACCCAGTACTTC.

V and J are TRBV3-1 (or the pseudogene TRBV3-2) and TRBJ2-7; no reliable D call. The CDR3 spans 14 residues. Trimming took off 0 bases at V and 0 bases at J, with 6 bases between the two ends. From germline, CDR1 is LGHDT and CDR2 YNNKEL (reference sequence). The CDR3 spells CASSQDRFSYEQYF. The CDR3 DNA sequence: TGTGCCAGCAGCCAAGACAGGTTCTCCTACGAGCAGTACTTC.

CDR3 in amino acids: CSVARDRGAEAFF. DNA of the CDR3: TGCAGCGTTGCCAGGGACAGGGGGGCTGAAGCTTTCTTT. This chain joins TRBV29-1 and TRBJ1-1, with 11 bases fitting TRBD1. With 4 bases clipped from V and 6 bases from J, the junction kept 4 bases outside the gene matches. The CDR3 spans 13 residues. CDR1 and CDR2 (germline): SQVTM, ANQGSEA.

The rearrangement uses TRBV5-4 and TRBJ1-1; D is ambiguous. V was shortened by 0 bases and J by 1 base, with 13 bases between the two germline ends. Germline assignment: CDR1 SGHNT and CDR2 YYREEE (reference sequence). This CDR3 has 16 residues. This CDR3 is CASSLGGGGRNTEAFF. DNA of the CDR3: TGTGCCAGCAGCTTGGGTGGAGGAGGGAGGAACACTGAAGCTTTCTTT.

This chain links TRBV11-2 with TRBJ2-1; 7 nucleotides align to TRBD1. The J segment lost 4 bases and the V segment lost 2 bases, leaving 11 bases of the junction unmatched. The CDR3 consists of 17 residues. The germline V gene encodes CDR1 SGHAT and CDR2 FQNNGV. CDR3 loop: CASSLKGGGQNYNEQFF. DNA for the CDR3: TGTGCCAGCAGCTTAAAGGGTGGGGGACAGAATTACAATGAGCAGTTCTTC.

This clone was seen a single time. The chain links TRBV18 to TRBJ1-6; the D gene is possibly TRBD1 (5 bases). The CDR3 loop spans 15 amino acids. CDR1 and CDR2 from the germline V gene are KGHSH and LQKENI. Deletions cut 6 bases from V and 7 bases from J, with 16 bases between. The CDR3 bases are TGTGCCAGCTCCGGGGACTTTACGGGGAATTCACCCCTCCACTTT. Its protein product is CASSGDFTGNSPLHF.

This chain links TRBV29-1 with TRBJ1-1; TRBD1 aligns across 7 bases. The V segment lost 4 bases and the J segment 4 bases; nucleotides outside the gene matches: 3. Looked up from germline, CDR1 is SQVTM and CDR2 is ANQGSEA. The CDR3 totals 12 residues. The CDR3 spells CSVVYRGTEAFF. As DNA, the CDR3 is TGCAGCGTTGTATACAGGGGCACTGAAGCTTTCTTT.

The chain uses TRBV4-2 and TRBJ2-6; D ambiguous. The CDR3 covers 17 residues. V lost 0 bases and J 0 bases, leaving 9 bases between the germline ends. Germline CDR1 LGHNA, CDR2 YNFKEQ. The CDR3 region has the DNA TGTGCCAGCAGCCAAGAGGCAGTCGCCTCTGGGGCCAACGTCCTGACTTTC. Residues: CASSQEAVASGANVLTF.

The chain links TRBV13 to TRBJ2-6, with D unresolved. Germline V gene lookup returns CDR1 PRHDT and CDR2 FYEKMQ (reference sequence). V was pared by 5 bases and J by 4 bases, with 6 bases between. This CDR3 region has 13 residues. CDR3: CASSIGGANVLTF. CDR3 nucleotides: TGTGCCAGCAGCATCGGGGGGGCCAACGTCCTGACTTTC.

The J gene is TRBJ2-1, the V gene TRBV18; D is unresolved. Germline loops: CDR1 KGHSH, CDR2 LQKENI. The CDR3 loop spans 16 amino acids. Trimming stripped 0 bases from V and 0 bases from J, with 9 bases between. CDR3 nucleotide sequence: TGTGCCAGCTCACCACCGAGGAGTAGCTCCTACAATGAGCAGTTCTTC. Its translation is CASSPPRSSSYNEQFF.

This chain joins TRBV19 and TRBJ1-2; D is possibly TRBD1 (6 bases). Germline V gene data show CDR1 as LNHDA and CDR2 as SQIVND (reference sequence). CDR3 length: 16 amino acids. The V and J ends lost 5 bases and 0 bases respectively, with 16 bases between them. This chain's CDR3 is CASSLRTARANYGYTF. DNA for the CDR3: TGTGCCAGTAGTCTACGGACAGCCCGAGCTAACTATGGCTACACCTTC.

This chain links TRBV4-3 with TRBJ2-5; TRBD2 might be the D (5 bases). Germline V gives CDR1 LGHNA, CDR2 YSLEER. CDR3 length: 13 amino acids. The germline V and J ends were trimmed by 0 bases and 5 bases, with 7 bases remaining between them. For the CDR3, the DNA is TGCGCCAGCAGCCAAGATCGGGGTGAGACCCAGTACTTC. It encodes CASSQDRGETQYF.

To note about this clone: Compared with germline, one end of the junction differs, possibly owing to a read error. This chain connects TRBV7-8 to TRBJ2-3; 13 bases align to TRBD2. From germline, CDR1 is SGHVS and CDR2 FQNEAQ. This CDR3 spans 16 amino acids. This CDR3 reads CASSTSGRGSTNTQYF. The DNA of the CDR3 is TGTGCCAGCAGCACTAGCGGGAGGGGCTCCACAAATACGCAGTATTTT. Full variable domain (missing parts from reference TRBV7-8 and TRBJ2-3): GAGVSQSPRYKVAKRGQDVALRCDPISGHVSLFWYQQALGQGPEFLTYFQNEAQLDKSGLPSDRFFAERPEGSVSTLKIQRTQQEDSAVYLCASSTSGRGSTNTQYFGPGTRLTVL.